One and the same sample provided the 25 T cell receptor delta chains below, sequenced in a study of Vδ1+ human thymocytes. General study findings and limits: Highly polyclonal TRG and TRD repertoires with Gaussian CDR3 length distributions appeared in thymus.

The template was reverse-transcribed extracted RNA. CDR3 amplicons came from multiplex PCR with pooled V-gene forward and constant-region reverse primers. TCRdb reran clone calling via CATT on the multiplex PCR reads. The sample lists roughly 50,000 delta-chain clones, approximately 15% seen once, with roughly 0.5% in the top ten. The antigens for these receptors are not known. The sequenced material came from Vdelta1+ gamma-delta thymocytes from the thymus. The subset denotes: FACS-sorted CD3+ TCRalphabeta- TCRVdelta1+ TCRVdelta2- thymocytes. The receptor set was obtained from a boy less than two years old who had congenital heart surgery.

The genes are TRDV1 and TRDJ1, with D possibly being TRDD2 (5 bases). V lost 0 bases, J lost 6 bases, and 20 bases lay in between. Germline V gene data show CDR1 as TSWWSYY and CDR2 as QGS. The CDR3 sequence is 17 residues long. CDR3 DNA: TGTGCTCTTGGGGAACTCCTCCCAACCGTGGGTCCTAATAAACTCATCTTT. Translation: CALGELLPTVGPNKLIF.

The chain has TRDV1 and TRDJ1; 10 positions agree with TRDD3. This CDR3 is built from 17 residues. CDR1 and CDR2 (germline): TSWWSYY, QGS. V dropped 5 bases and J dropped 2; count of bases not matched to a gene: 11. CDR3 sequence reads: CALGKHTVLGDTDKLIF. The CDR3 bases are TGTGCTCTTGGGAAACATACCGTACTGGGGGATACCGATAAACTCATCTTT.

The chain is built from TRDV1 and TRDJ1; tentatively, D is TRDD3 (5 bases). In germline, CDR1 is TSWWSYY, CDR2 QGS. The CDR3 is made up of 18 amino acids. Trimming stripped 0 bases from V and 0 bases from J, with 17 bases between. The CDR3 here is CALGELRGVLLYTDKLIF. The DNA for the CDR3 is TGTGCTCTTGGGGAACTCAGGGGGGTACTTTTATACACCGATAAACTCATCTTT.

This clone has only a few counts. This sequence joins TRDV1 and TRDJ1, with D perhaps TRDD2 (8 bases). The CDR3 runs to 19 residues. Trimming shortened V by 3 bases and J by 4 bases, and 27 bases separated the two germline ends. Per the germline V gene, CDR1 is TSWWSYY and CDR2 is QGS. This chain's CDR3 is CALGECLPKLGVTIDKLIF. The CDR3 nucleotides read TGTGCTCTTGGGGAGTGCCTTCCTAAGCTGGGGGTTACGATCGATAAACTCATCTTT.

The gene calls are TRDV3 and TRDJ1, with D tentatively TRDD3 (6 bases). The CDR3 has 18 amino acids. Germline values: CDR1 TVYSNPD, CDR2 GDNSRS (reference sequence). V dropped 3 bases and J dropped 0 bases, with 26 bases sitting between them. The CDR3 is CAFPLCVGAGEYTDKLIF. Here the CDR3 DNA reads TGTGCCTTCCCCCTTTGCGTTGGCGCTGGGGAGTACACCGATAAACTCATCTTT.

The chain is built from TRDV2 and TRDJ1; D possibly corresponds to TRDD3 (6 bases). Trimming pared 0 bases from V and 0 bases from J, leaving 19 bases between. There are 18 residues in the CDR3. From germline, CDR1 is GEAIGNYY and CDR2 EKD. The CDR3 loop reads CACDTEGTEGMYTDKLIF. The CDR3 coding sequence is TGTGCCTGTGACACCGAAGGAACTGAGGGGATGTACACCGATAAACTCATCTTT.

This clone showed up just a few times. The V and J genes are TRDV1 and TRDJ1, with D perhaps matching TRDD2 (6 bases). Deletions cut 1 base from V and 3 bases from J, with 27 bases between. The germline gives CDR1 TSWWSYY, CDR2 QGS. The CDR3 is made up of 20 amino acids. The CDR3 sequence is CALGERVPPKASILPDKLIF. CDR3 sequence (DNA): TGTGCTCTTGGGGAACGGGTCCCCCCCAAGGCCTCCATCCTACCCGATAAACTCATCTTT.

V usage is TRDV1 and J usage is TRDJ1; D remains unclear. Trimming removed 1 base at V and 3 bases at J, with 21 bases between. From germline, CDR1 is TSWWSYY and CDR2 QGS. The CDR3 is made up of 18 amino acids. Here the CDR3 DNA reads TGTGCTCTTGGGGAACCGCCCCTCCGTGTACTCCCCGCCGATAAACTCATCTTT. Translation: CALGEPPLRVLPADKLIF.

The rearrangement uses TRDV1 and TRDJ1, with 8 bases lining up with TRDD2. V was clipped by 0 bases and J by 7 bases; unmatched bases: 25. The germline V gene has CDR1 TSWWSYY and CDR2 QGS. This CDR3 is built from 21 residues. CDR3 coding DNA: TGTGCTCTTGGGGAACTAGCGGGCCTTCCTAAGGGACCAGGGGCCTCTTCTAAACTCATCTTT. Its translation is CALGELAGLPKGPGASSKLIF.

In its sample, this clone was seen once. This rearrangement joins TRDV1 to TRDJ1; 12 bases match TRDD3. In germline, CDR1 is TSWWSYY, CDR2 QGS. This CDR3 has 19 amino acids. V was pared by 7 bases and J by 0 bases, with 15 bases of the junction left unmatched. The CDR3 DNA follows: TGTGCTCTTGAGCCGTACTGGGGGATACTGTGGGCGTACACCGATAAACTCATCTTT. Translated, it gives CALEPYWGILWAYTDKLIF.

The chain carries TRDV1 and TRDJ1, with a tentative D call TRDD3 (6 bases). This CDR3 comprises 20 residues. Trimming removed 4 bases at V and 1 base at J, with 28 bases between. Germline-derived CDR1 and CDR2 are TSWWSYY and QGS. As DNA, the CDR3 is TGTGCTCTTGGGGCCTCTAATTCCCTCGGGTACTGGGTTGTCACCGATAAACTCATCTTT. It yields the protein CALGASNSLGYWVVTDKLIF.

This chain links TRDV1 with TRDJ1; 10 nucleotides line up with TRDD3. The V segment lost 1 base and the J segment 0 bases; nucleotides outside the gene matches: 17. Germline V gives CDR1 TSWWSYY, CDR2 QGS. The CDR3 has 21 residues. The CDR3 DNA reads TGTGCTCTTGGGGAACCCAGCCCGAACTGGGGGATGCTTTCGTACACCGATAAACTCATCTTT. This codes for CALGEPSPNWGMLSYTDKLIF.

This clone turned up a few times. J is TRDJ1 and V is TRDV1, with 11 bases aligning to TRDD3. Germline CDR1 is TSWWSYY and CDR2 is QGS. This CDR3 has 20 residues. J lost 0 bases, V lost 3 bases, and 15 bases had no gene match. The CDR3 reads CALGDPSFVLGDTYTDKLIF. CDR3 DNA: TGTGCTCTTGGGGACCCTTCCTTCGTGCTGGGGGATACTTACACCGATAAACTCATCTTT.

The J gene is TRDJ1, the V gene TRDV1; 9 bases agree with TRDD3. From germline, CDR1 is TSWWSYY and CDR2 QGS. The CDR3 length is 19 residues. After removal of 3 bases from V and 0 bases from J, the junction contained 14 bases not matched to a gene. The CDR3 nucleotides are TGTGCTCTTGGGGATCCCCGAGTCCGGGCTGGGGGATACACCGATAAACTCATCTTT. Amino acids: CALGDPRVRAGGYTDKLIF.

This clone was counted a few times. The chain has TRDV1 and TRDJ1; 12 nucleotides align to TRDD3. Per germline, CDR1 TSWWSYY and CDR2 QGS. V trimming: 1 base; J trimming: 2 bases; junction bases outside the gene matches: 14. CDR3 length: 20 amino acids. As DNA, the CDR3 is TGTGCTCTTGGGGAACCGCAGAGTGGACTGGGGGATACTTGGACCGATAAACTCATCTTT. Translation: CALGEPQSGLGDTWTDKLIF.

The rearrangement uses TRDV1 and TRDJ1, with D possibly being TRDD2 or TRDD3 (6 bases each). Germline lookup yields CDR1 TSWWSYY and CDR2 QGS. This CDR3 region has 22 residues. Trimming left V 3 bases short and J 0 bases short, with 32 bases between. Written as DNA, the CDR3 is TGTGCTCTTGGGGAGATCTTCCTTACGATGATAGCCGGGGGAGGAAACACCGATAAACTCATCTTT. Its translation is CALGEIFLTMIAGGGNTDKLIF.

The chain recombines TRDV1 with TRDJ1; no firm D call. The CDR3 consists of 20 residues. Between the trimmed V and J ends, which lost 1 base and 0 bases, there was a span of 24 bases. Germline V gives CDR1 TSWWSYY, CDR2 QGS. CDR3 amino acids: CALGERCELRTRRYTDKLIF. DNA of the CDR3: TGTGCTCTTGGGGAACGATGCGAGCTTAGAACTCGGAGGTACACCGATAAACTCATCTTT.

This clone was observed a handful of times. This sequence joins TRDV1 and TRDJ1; D perhaps matches TRDD3 (6 bases). V lost 2 bases to trimming and J lost 10 bases, with 29 bases between them. The CDR3 covers 18 residues. Germline V gene data show CDR1 as TSWWSYY and CDR2 as QGS. Here the CDR3 DNA reads TGTGCTCTTGGGGAAAAAAGACAACCGGCTGGGGACCTGGTGGTACTCATCTTT. Its translation: CALGEKRQPAGDLVVLIF.

The chain couples TRDV1 to TRDJ1, with no clear D. The V end was cut by 1 base, the J end by 3 bases, with 12 bases between. This CDR3 region has 15 residues. CDR1 and CDR2 (germline): TSWWSYY, QGS. CDR3 residues: CALGEPTHRADKLIF. CDR3 bases: TGTGCTCTTGGGGAACCGACACATCGTGCCGATAAACTCATCTTT.

The chain joins TRDV1 to TRDJ1; tentatively, D is TRDD2 or TRDD3 (6 bases each). V shed 4 bases and J shed 1 base, with 28 bases lying between them. Germline CDR1 is TSWWSYY and CDR2 is QGS. The length of the CDR3 is 20 residues. In nucleotides, the CDR3 is TGTGCTCTTGGGGGGCCTTCCCCCATGTCCTGGGGCCCTTGCACCGATAAACTCATCTTT. Protein product: CALGGPSPMSWGPCTDKLIF.

This clone was seen a handful of times. The V and J genes are TRAV29/DV5 and TRDJ1; TRDD3 aligns across 12 bases. From germline, CDR1 is NSMFDY and CDR2 ISSIKDK. V shed 0 bases and J 0 bases; nucleotides not matched to a gene: 6. The length of the CDR3 is 17 residues. The CDR3 loop reads CAASGGWGIRYTDKLIF. CDR3 DNA sequence: TGTGCAGCAAGCGGGGGCTGGGGGATACGCTACACCGATAAACTCATCTTT.

This sequence joins TRDV1 and TRDJ1, with 10 bases fitting TRDD3. The germline gives CDR1 TSWWSYY, CDR2 QGS. CDR3 length equals 17 residues. Unmatched junction bases numbered 9, after V lost 4 bases and J lost 1 base. CDR3 sequence reads: CALGGSLLGDSTDKLIF. The CDR3 DNA reads TGTGCTCTTGGGGGTTCATTACTGGGGGATTCCACCGATAAACTCATCTTT.

The genes are TRDV1 and TRDJ1; TRDD3 matches 8 bases. This CDR3 is 19 amino acids long. CDR1 is TSWWSYY and CDR2 is QGS in the germline V gene. The ends lost 4 bases at V and 8 bases at J; junction bases unmatched: 24. The CDR3 nucleotides read TGTGCTCTTGGGGTACCCGAATCCTACTGGGGGGTTCCTTTGAAAAAACTCATCTTT. Translation: CALGVPESYWGVPLKKLIF.

J is TRDJ1 and V is TRDV1; D possibly corresponds to TRDD3 (6 bases). CDR1 and CDR2 (germline): TSWWSYY, QGS. Deletions cut 0 bases from V and 0 bases from J, with 8 bases between. This CDR3 contains 15 residues. The CDR3 DNA follows: TGTGCTCTTGGGGAACTAAGGGGATACACCGATAAACTCATCTTT. Translated: CALGELRGYTDKLIF.

The chain links TRDV1 to TRDJ1, with 9 bases identical to TRDD3. Trimming at V came to 1 base and at J to 0 bases, leaving 12 bases not matched to a gene. This CDR3 spans 19 amino acids. CDR1 and CDR2 from the germline V gene are TSWWSYY and QGS. The CDR3 sequence: CALGEPLFLLGEYTDKLIF. As DNA, the CDR3 is TGTGCTCTTGGGGAACCCCTCTTTCTACTGGGGGAGTACACCGATAAACTCATCTTT.